This T cell receptor (beta chain) was retrieved from a study of brain metastases from non-small cell lung cancer. Germline-derived CDR1 and CDR2 are GTSNPN and SVGIG (reference sequence). The germline V and J ends were trimmed by 5 bases and 8 bases, with 10 bases remaining between them. This CDR3 is 11 amino acids long. Repertoires were generated with immunoSEQ multiplex PCR, while TCRdb's copy carries only in-frame clones and drops some. The sample has roughly 2,600 clones, over 75% seen once. The TCR was taken from a donor at least 40 years old with non-small cell lung cancer. Sequenced material: primary lung tumor tissue. The genes are TRBV30 and TRBJ2-1; D possibly corresponds to TRBD2 (6 bases). The CDR3 region has the DNA TGTGCCTGGCGGAGGGGTGATGAGCAGTTCTTC. Encoded protein: CAWRRGDEQFF.